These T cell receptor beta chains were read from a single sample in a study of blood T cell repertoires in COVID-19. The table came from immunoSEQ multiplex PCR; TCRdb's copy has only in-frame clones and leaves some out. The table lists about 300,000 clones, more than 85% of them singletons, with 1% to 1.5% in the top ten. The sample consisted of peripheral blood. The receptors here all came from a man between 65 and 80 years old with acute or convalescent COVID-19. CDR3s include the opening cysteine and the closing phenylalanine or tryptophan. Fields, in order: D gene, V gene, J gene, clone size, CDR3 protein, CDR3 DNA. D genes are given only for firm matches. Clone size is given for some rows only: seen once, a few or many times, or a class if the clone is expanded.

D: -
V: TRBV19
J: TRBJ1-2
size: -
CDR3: CASSIHQYGYTF
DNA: TGTGCCAGTAGTATTCATCAATATGGCTACACCTTC

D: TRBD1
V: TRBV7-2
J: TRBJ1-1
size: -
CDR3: CASSLQGQGAGAEAFF
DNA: TGTGCCAGCAGCTTACAAGGGCAGGGGGCGGGGGCTGAAGCTTTCTTT

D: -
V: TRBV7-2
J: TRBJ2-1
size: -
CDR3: CASSPPSGSYNEQFF
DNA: TGTGCCAGCAGCCCCCCGAGCGGGTCGTACAATGAGCAGTTCTTC

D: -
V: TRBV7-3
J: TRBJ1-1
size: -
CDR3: CASSLTPIQGYTEAFF
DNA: TGTGCCAGCAGCTTGACCCCTATACAGGGCTACACTGAAGCTTTCTTT

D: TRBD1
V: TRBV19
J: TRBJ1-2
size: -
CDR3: CASSLGQGNYGYTF
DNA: TGTGCCAGTAGCCTGGGACAGGGTAACTATGGCTACACCTTC

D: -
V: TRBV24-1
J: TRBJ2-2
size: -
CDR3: CATSGPREWDTGELFF
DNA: TGTGCCACCAGTGGTCCTCGGGAGTGGGACACCGGGGAGCTGTTTTTT

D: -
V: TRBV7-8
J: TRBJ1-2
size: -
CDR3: CASSRVGQNYGYTF
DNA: TGTGCCAGCAGCCGAGTCGGACAAAACTATGGCTACACCTTC

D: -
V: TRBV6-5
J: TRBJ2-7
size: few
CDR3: CASSYSTQGGRDEQYF
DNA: TGTGCCAGCAGTTACTCGACACAGGGTGGACGTGACGAGCAGTACTTC

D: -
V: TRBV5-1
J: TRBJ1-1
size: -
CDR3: CASSLEGRGSTEAFF
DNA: TGCGCCAGCAGCTTGGAAGGCAGGGGAAGCACTGAAGCTTTCTTT

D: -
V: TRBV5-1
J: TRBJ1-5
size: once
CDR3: CASSLNSDSNQPQHF
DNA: TGCGCCAGCAGCTTGAATTCAGATAGCAATCAGCCCCAGCATTTT